This T cell receptor beta chain appears in the sequencing data of a study of cytomegalovirus exposure and HLA in healthy donors. Study-wide findings and caveats: Rare TCR sequences predominated, though certain public TCRs were found in many donors. It emerged from a later analysis that several of the most significant clusters appeared to be linked to common viral pathogens. Trimming of TCR beta V- and J-genes showed a link, identified in a later analysis, to a missense DCLRE1C variant. Differences between HLA loci emerged in a later analysis of TCR association rates, with DRB1 most and HLA-C fewest.

To note about this clone: What it recognizes is unknown.

Deletions cut 5 bases from V and 7 bases from J, with 17 bases between. CDR1 SGHTA and CDR2 FQGNSA come from the germline V gene. The CDR3 spans 14 residues. Primers included in the PCR were 60 Vbeta and 13 Jbeta primers. Method: immunoSEQ multiplex PCR; TCRdb's copy keeps in-frame clones and lacks some. The table counts approximately 200,000 clones; approximately 0.74% lies in the top ten. The sequence derives from a boy between 10 and 17 years old in good health and CMV-seronegative. Sequencing was done on a sample of PBMCs. The chain is built from TRBV7-2 and TRBJ1-2, with unresolved D. The CDR3 DNA reads TGTGCCAGCAGCAGACCGCAGCCGAGGGCTGGCTACACCTTC. Its protein product is CASSRPQPRAGYTF.